The sequence of this T cell receptor beta chain was determined in a study of cytomegalovirus exposure and HLA in healthy donors. Findings of the study overall: A later analysis linked a missense DCLRE1C variant to TCR beta V- and J-gene trimming. Confirmation in vitro established that a few CMV-associated chains were specific for CMV antigens. Reports showed the classifier diagnosing cytomegalovirus status with high specificity and sensitivity.

This clone showed up just once. Its antigen is as yet unknown. Losses at the gene ends were 0 bases for V and 2 bases for J; bases not matched to a gene: 6. CDR3 length: 16 amino acids. Germline V gene sequence: CDR1 SGHRS, CDR2 YFSETQ. In the PCR, 60 Vbeta and 13 Jbeta primers were used. TCRdb's table, derived via immunoSEQ multiplex PCR, lists solely in-frame clones and lacks some. The sample lists around 190,000 clones; roughly 80% were seen once. The chain couples TRBV5-1 to TRBJ1-2; TRBD1 matches 8 bases. The source is a woman aged 30 to 39 in good health and CMV-seronegative. The sequencing input was PBMCs. CDR3 nucleotides: TGCGCCAGCAGCTTGGCCCCCTGGACAGGGAACTATGGCTACACCTTC. Translated, it gives CASSLAPWTGNYGYTF. Using reference TRBV5-1 and TRBJ1-2 for the parts outside the CDR3, the full variable domain is KAGVTQTPRYLIKTRGQQVTLSCSPISGHRSVSWYQQTPGQGLQFLFEYFSETQRNKGNFPGRFSGRQFSNSRSEMNVSTLELGDSALYLCASSLAPWTGNYGYTFGSGTRLTVV.